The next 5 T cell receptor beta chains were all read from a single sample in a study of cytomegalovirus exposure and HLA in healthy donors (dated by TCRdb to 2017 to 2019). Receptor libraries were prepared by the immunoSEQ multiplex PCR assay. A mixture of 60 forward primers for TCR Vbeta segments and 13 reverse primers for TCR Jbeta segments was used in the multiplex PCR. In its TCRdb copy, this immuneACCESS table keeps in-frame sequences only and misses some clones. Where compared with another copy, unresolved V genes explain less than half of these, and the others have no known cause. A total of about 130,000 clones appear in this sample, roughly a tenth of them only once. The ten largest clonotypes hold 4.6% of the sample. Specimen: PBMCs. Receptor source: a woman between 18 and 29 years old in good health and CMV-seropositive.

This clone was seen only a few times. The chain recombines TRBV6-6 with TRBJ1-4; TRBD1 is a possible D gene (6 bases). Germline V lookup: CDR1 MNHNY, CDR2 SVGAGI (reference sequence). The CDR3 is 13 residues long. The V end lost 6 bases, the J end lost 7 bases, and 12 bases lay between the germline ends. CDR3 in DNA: TGTGCCAGCAGAATAGGGACATTTGAAAAACTGTTTTTT. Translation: CASRIGTFEKLFF.

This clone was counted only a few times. The CDR3 protein is CAGVTGYEQYF. The CDR3 coding sequence is TGCGCCGGGGTAACGGGCTACGAGCAGTACTTC. The gene calls are TRBV29-1 and TRBJ2-7; tentative D call: TRBD2 (5 bases). The CDR3 extends over 11 amino acids. CDR1 and CDR2 from the germline V gene are SQVTM and ANQGSEA.

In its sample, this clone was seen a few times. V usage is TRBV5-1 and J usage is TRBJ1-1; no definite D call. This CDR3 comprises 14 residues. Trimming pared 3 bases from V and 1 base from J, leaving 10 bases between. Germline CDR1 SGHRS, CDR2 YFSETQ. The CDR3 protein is CASSSMTGNTEAFF. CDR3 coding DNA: TGCGCCAGCAGCTCTATGACGGGGAACACTGAAGCTTTCTTT.

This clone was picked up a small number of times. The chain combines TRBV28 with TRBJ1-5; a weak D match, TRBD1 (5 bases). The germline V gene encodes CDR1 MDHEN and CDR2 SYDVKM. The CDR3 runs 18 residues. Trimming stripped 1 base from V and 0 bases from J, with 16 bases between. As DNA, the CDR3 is TGTGCCAGCAGTTTATATTACAGGACGACCTTTAGCAATCAGCCCCAGCATTTT. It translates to CASSLYYRTTFSNQPQHF.

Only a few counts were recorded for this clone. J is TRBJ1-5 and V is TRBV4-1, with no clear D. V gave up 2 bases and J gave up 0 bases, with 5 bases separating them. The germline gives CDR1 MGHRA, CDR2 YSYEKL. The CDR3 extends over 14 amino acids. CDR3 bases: TGCGCCAGCAGCCAACAACATAGCAATCAGCCCCAGCATTTT. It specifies CASSQQHSNQPQHF.